This TCR beta chain emerged from a study of molecular identifiers for immune sequencing clone quantification. Study-wide results and caveats: Spiked-in Jurkat TCR RNA corresponding to one cell was reported as detectable against 750,000 to 1,000,000 naive cells. Under 1% of molecules in naive cells, but over 99% of effector molecules, belonged to clones above 20 RNA copies.

A CD8+CD4-CCR7+CD45RA+ gate was used to sort naive CD8 T cells. With 3 bases removed from V and 1 base from J, the gap between germline ends came to 9 bases. Germline CDR1 and CDR2: LNHDA and SQIVND (reference sequence). The CDR3 loop spans 15 amino acids. This clonotype has only a few counts. The antigen is undetermined. Preparation methods for the bulk TCR libraries were those previously described, with listed TCR primers. TCRdb re-called the PCR reads through MiXCR, storing one row per CDR3 protein. The sample gives under 600,000 distinct CDR3 sequences, 25% of which show up once; 0.7% to 0.9% is in the top ten.

V and J are TRBV19 and TRBJ2-2; D remains ambiguous. The TCR originated in a human donor in good health. Some libraries in this study had Jurkat cell RNA spiked in. Sample: naive CD8+ T cells from blood, with Jurkat cell RNA spiked in. The subset is: FACS-sorted CD8+CD4-CCR7+CD45RA+ naive T cells. The CDR3 DNA reads TGTGCCAGTAGTATCTTGGCGGTGAACACCGGGGAGCTGTTTTTT. Residues: CASSILAVNTGELFF.